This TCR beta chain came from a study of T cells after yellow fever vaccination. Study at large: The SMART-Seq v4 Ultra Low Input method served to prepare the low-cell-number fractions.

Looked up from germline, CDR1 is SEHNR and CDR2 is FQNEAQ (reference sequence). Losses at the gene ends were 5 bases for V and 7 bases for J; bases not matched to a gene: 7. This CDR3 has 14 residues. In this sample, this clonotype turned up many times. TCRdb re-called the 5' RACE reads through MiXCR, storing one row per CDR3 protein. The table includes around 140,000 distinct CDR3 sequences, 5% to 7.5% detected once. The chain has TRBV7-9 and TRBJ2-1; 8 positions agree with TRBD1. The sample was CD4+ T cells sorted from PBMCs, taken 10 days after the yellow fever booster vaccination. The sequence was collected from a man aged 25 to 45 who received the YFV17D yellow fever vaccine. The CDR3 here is CASSTGQGRNEQFF. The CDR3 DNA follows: TGTGCCAGCAGCACAGGACAGGGTAGGAATGAGCAGTTCTTC.